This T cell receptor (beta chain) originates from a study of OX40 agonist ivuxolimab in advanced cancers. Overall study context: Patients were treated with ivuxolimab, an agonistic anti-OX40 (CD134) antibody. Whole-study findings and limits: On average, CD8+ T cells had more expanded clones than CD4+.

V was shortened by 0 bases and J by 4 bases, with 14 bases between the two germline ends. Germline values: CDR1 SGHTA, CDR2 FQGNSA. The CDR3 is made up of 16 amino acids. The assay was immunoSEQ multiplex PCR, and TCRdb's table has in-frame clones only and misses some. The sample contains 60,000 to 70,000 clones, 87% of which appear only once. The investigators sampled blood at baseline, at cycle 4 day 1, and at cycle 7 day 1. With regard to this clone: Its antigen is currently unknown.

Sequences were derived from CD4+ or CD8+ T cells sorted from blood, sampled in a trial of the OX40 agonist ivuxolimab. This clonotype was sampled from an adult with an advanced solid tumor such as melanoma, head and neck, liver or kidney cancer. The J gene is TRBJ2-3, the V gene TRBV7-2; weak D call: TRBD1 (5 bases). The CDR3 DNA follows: TGTGCCAGCAGCTTAGCGGCCAGGGTTGTTGCAGATACGCAGTATTTT. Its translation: CASSLAARVVADTQYF.